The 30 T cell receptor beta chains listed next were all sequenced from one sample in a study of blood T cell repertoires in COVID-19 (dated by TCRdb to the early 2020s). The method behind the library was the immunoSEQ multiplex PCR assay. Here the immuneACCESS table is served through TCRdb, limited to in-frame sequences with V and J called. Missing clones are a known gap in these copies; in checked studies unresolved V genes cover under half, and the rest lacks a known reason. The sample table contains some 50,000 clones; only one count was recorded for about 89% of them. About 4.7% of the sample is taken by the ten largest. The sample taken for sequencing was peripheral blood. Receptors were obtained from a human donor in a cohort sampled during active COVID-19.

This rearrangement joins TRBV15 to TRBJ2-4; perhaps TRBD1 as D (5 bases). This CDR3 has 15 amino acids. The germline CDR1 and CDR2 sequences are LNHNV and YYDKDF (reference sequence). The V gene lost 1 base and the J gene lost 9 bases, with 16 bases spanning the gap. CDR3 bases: TGTGCCACCAGCAGAGCAGGAAAAGGGGTGGGCATTCAGTACTTC. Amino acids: CATSRAGKGVGIQYF.

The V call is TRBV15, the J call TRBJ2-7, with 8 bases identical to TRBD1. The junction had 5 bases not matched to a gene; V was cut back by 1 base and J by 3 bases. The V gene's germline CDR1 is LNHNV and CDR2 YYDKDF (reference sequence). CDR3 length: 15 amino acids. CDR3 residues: CATSRGGQGGYEQYF. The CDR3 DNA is TGTGCCACCAGCAGAGGTGGACAGGGAGGCTACGAGCAGTACTTC.

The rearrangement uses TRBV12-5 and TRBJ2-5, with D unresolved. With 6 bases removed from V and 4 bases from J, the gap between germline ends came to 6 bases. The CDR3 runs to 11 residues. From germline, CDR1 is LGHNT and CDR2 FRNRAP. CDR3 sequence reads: CASGSGETQYF. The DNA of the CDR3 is TGTGCTAGTGGCTCGGGAGAGACCCAGTACTTC.

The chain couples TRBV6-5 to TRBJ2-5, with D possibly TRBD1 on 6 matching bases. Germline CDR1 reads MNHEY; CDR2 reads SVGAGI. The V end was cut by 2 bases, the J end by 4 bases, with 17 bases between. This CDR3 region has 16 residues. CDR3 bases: TGTGCCAGCAGTTACCCGGGACAATCGGTAAGAGAGACCCAGTACTTC. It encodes CASSYPGQSVRETQYF.

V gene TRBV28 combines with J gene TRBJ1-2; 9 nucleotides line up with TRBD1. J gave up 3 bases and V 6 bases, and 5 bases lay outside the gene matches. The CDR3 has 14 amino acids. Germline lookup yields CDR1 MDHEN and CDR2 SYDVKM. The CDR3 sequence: CASSWGQGDYGYTF. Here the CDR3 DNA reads TGTGCCAGCAGCTGGGGACAGGGAGACTATGGCTACACCTTC.

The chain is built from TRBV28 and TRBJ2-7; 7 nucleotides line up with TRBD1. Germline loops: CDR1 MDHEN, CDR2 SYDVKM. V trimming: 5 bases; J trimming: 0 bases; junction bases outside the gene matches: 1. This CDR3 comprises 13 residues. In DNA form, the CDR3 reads TGTGCCAGCAGTAGGGACAGCTCCTACGAGCAGTACTTC. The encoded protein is CASSRDSSYEQYF.

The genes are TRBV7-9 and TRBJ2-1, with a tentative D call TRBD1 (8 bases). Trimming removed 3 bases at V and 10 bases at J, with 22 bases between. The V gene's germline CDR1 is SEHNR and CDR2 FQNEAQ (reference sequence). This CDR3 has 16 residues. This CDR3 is CASSFQGAGAPGEQFF. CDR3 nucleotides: TGTGCCAGCAGCTTCCAGGGGGCGGGAGCCCCGGGGGAGCAGTTCTTC.

This CDR3 is CASLGVSYEQYF. CDR3 nucleotides: TGTGCCAGCCTGGGAGTCTCCTACGAGCAGTACTTC. The chain is built from TRBV28 and TRBJ2-7, with a tentative D call TRBD2 (5 bases). The CDR3 consists of 12 residues. Germline V CDR1 and CDR2: MDHEN, SYDVKM. With 8 bases removed from V and 0 bases from J, the gap between germline ends came to 8 bases.

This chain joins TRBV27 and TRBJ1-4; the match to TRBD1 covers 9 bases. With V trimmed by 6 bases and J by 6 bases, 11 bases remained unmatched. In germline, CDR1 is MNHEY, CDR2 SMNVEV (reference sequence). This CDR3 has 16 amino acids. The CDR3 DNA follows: TGTGCCAGCAGCCAGGCCCCTGGGACAGGGTATGAAAAACTGTTTTTT. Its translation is CASSQAPGTGYEKLFF.

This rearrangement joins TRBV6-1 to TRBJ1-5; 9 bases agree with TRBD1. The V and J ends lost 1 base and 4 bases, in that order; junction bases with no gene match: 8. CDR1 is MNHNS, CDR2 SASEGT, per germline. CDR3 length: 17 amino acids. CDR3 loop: CASSEDVGTGLNQPQHF. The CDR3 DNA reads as TGTGCCAGCAGTGAAGATGTCGGGACAGGGCTTAATCAGCCCCAGCATTTT.

The CDR3 DNA reads TGCAGTGCGAGTAAGACCGAGCGGGCAATCGGTCAGCCCCAGCATTTT. This gives the protein CSASKTERAIGQPQHF. The chain recombines TRBV20-1 with TRBJ1-5; D gene ambiguous. V was cut by 6 bases and J by 6 bases, with 24 bases left in between. Germline V gene data show CDR1 as DFQATT and CDR2 as SNEGSKA (reference sequence). The CDR3 spans 16 residues.

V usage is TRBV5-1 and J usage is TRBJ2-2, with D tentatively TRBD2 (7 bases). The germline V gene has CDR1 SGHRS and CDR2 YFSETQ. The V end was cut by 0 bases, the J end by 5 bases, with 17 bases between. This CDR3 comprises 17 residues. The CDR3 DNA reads TGCGCCAGCAGCTTGGTTTCGGGGGGCGATTGGACCGGGGAGCTGTTTTTT. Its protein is CASSLVSGGDWTGELFF. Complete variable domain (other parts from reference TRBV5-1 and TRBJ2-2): KAGVTQTPRYLIKTRGQQVTLSCSPISGHRSVSWYQQTPGQGLQFLFEYFSETQRNKGNFPGRFSGRQFSNSRSEMNVSTLELGDSALYLCASSLVSGGDWTGELFFGEGSRLTVL.

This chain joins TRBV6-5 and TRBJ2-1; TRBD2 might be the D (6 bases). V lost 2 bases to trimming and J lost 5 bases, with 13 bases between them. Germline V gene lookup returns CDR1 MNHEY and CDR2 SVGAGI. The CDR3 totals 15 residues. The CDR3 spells CASSYISGRNNEQFF. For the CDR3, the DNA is TGTGCCAGCAGTTACATCAGCGGGCGTAACAATGAGCAGTTCTTC.

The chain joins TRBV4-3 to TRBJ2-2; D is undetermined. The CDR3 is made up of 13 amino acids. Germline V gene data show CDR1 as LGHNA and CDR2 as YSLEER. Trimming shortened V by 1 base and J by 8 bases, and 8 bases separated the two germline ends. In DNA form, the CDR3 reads TGCGCCAGCAGCCAAGGGATGGAGGGGGAGCTGTTTTTT. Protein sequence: CASSQGMEGELFF.

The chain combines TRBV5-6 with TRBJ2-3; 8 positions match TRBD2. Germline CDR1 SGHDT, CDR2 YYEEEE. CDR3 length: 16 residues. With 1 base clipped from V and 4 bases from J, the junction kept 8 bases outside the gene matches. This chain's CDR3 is CASSLFREGPADTQYF. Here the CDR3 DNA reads TGTGCCAGCAGCTTGTTTCGGGAGGGCCCCGCAGATACGCAGTATTTT.

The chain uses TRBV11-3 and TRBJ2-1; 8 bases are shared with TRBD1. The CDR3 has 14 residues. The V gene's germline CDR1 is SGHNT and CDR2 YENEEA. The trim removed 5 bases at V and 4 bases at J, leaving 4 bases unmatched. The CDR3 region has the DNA TGTGCCAGCAGCACCGGACAGGGTTACAATGAGCAGTTCTTC. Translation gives CASSTGQGYNEQFF.

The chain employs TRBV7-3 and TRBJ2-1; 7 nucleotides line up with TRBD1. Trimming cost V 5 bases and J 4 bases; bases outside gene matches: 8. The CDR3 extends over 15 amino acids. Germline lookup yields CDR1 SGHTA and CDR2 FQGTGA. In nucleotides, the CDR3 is TGTGCCAGCAGCCCCCCTGGCAGGGGGTACAATGAGCAGTTCTTC. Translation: CASSPPGRGYNEQFF. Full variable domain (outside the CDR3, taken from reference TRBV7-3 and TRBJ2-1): GAGVSQTPSNKVTEKGKYVELRCDPISGHTALYWYRQSLGQGPEFLIYFQGTGAADDSGLPNDRFFAVRPEGSVSTLKIQRTERGDSAVYLCASSPPGRGYNEQFFGPGTRLTVL.

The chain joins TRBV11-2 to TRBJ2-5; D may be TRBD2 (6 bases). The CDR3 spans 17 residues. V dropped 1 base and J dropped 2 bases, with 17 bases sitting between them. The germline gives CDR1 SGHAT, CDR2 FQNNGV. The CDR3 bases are TGTGCCAGCAGCTTAGGGACCCTGGGGGGAGCGCAAGAGACCCAGTACTTC. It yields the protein CASSLGTLGGAQETQYF.

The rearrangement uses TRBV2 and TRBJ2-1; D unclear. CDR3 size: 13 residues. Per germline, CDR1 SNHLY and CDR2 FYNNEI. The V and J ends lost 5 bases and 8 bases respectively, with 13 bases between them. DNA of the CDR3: TGTGCCAGCAGTCTTAACCCCACGGATGAGCAGTTCTTC. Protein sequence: CASSLNPTDEQFF. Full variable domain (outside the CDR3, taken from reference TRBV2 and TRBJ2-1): EPEVTQTPSHQVTQMGQEVILRCVPISNHLYFYWYRQILGQKVEFLVSFYNNEISEKSEIFDDQFSVERPDGSNFTLKIRSTKLEDSAMYFCASSLNPTDEQFFGPGTRLTVL.

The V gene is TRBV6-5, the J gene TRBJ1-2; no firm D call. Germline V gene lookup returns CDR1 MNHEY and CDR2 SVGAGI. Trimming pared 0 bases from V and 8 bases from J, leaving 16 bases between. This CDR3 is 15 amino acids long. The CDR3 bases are TGTGCCAGCAGTTACTCTGGGCAGGTCCTACTCGGCTACACCTTC. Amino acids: CASSYSGQVLLGYTF.

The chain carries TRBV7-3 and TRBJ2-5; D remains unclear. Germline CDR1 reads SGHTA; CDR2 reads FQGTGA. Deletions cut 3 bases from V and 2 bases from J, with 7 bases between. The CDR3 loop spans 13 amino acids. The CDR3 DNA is TGTGCCAGCAGCTTTGCGGTACAAGAGACCCAGTACTTC. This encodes CASSFAVQETQYF.

This CDR3 reads CASRLESRLVSREQYF. The CDR3 DNA sequence: TGTGCAAGTCGCTTAGAATCGAGACTAGTATCTCGCGAGCAGTACTTC. The chain uses TRBV12-2 and TRBJ2-7; no check of the table's D call, TRBD2, against the DNA was made. TRBV12-2 is a pseudogene locus. The CDR3 contains 16 residues.

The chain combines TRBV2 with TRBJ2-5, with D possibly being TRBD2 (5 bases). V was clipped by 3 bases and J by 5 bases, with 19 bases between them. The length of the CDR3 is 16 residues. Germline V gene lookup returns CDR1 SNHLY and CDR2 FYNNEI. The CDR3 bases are TGTGCCAGCAGTGATCTGGGGAGACGGGTAGTGGAGACCCAGTACTTC. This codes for CASSDLGRRVVETQYF.

CDR3 nucleotides: TGTGCCAGCAGCTTACCCGCTAGCGGGATTGGTGAGCAGTTCTTC. It encodes CASSLPASGIGEQFF. The V and J genes are TRBV11-2 and TRBJ2-1; 9 bases map to TRBD2. In germline, CDR1 is SGHAT, CDR2 FQNNGV. The CDR3 covers 15 residues. Germline trimming cut 2 bases from V and 9 bases from J; bases unmatched to any gene: 8.

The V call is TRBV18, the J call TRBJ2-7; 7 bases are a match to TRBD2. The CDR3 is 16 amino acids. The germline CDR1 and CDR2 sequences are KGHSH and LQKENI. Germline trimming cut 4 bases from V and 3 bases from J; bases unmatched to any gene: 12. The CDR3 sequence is CASSLGGGKNIYEQYF. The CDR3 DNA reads TGTGCCAGCTCACTCGGGGGAGGGAAAAACATCTACGAGCAGTACTTC. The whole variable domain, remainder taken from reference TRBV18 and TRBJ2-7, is NAGVMQNPRHLVRRRGQEARLRCSPMKGHSHVYWYRQLPEEGLKFMVYLQKENIIDESGMPKERFSAEFPKEGPSILRIQQVVRGDSAAYFCASSLGGGKNIYEQYFGPGTRLTVT.

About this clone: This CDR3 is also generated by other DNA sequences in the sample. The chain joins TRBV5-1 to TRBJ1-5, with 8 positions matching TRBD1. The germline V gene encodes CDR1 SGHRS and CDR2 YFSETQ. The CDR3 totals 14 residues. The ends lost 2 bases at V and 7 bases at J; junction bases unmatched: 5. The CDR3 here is CASSLDRGGQPQHF. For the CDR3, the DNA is TGCGCCAGCAGCTTAGACAGGGGCGGGCAGCCCCAGCATTTT.

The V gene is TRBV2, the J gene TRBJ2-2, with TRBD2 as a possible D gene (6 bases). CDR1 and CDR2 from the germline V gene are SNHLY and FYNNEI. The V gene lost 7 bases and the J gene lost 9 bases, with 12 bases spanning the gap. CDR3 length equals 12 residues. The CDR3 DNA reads TGTGCCAGCATCGGGGGTAATCGGGAGCTGTTTTTT. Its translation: CASIGGNRELFF.

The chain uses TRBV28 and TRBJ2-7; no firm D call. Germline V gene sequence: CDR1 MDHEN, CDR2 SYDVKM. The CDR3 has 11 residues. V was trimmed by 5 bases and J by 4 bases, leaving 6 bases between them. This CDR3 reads CASSTLYEQYF. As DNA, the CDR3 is TGTGCCAGCAGTACATTGTACGAGCAGTACTTC.

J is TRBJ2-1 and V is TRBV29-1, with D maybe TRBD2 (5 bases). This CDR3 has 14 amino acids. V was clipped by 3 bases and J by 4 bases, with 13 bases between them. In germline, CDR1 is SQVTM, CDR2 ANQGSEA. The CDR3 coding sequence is TGCAGCGTTGAGTTGGCGGGTGTGTACAATGAGCAGTTCTTC. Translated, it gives CSVELAGVYNEQFF.

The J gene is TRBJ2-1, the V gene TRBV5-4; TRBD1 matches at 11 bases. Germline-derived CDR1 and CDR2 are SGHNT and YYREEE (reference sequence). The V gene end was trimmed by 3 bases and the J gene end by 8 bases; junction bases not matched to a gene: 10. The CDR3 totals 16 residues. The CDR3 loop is CASSSLQLGQGDEQFF. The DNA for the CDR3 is TGTGCCAGCAGCTCCCTCCAGTTGGGACAGGGGGATGAGCAGTTCTTC.